Listed below are T cell receptor beta chains from one sample, sequenced in a study of blood T cell repertoires in COVID-19. TCRdb's table, derived via immunoSEQ multiplex PCR, lists solely in-frame clones and lacks some. Counted here are around 270,000 clones, 80% to 90% occurring once; the ten biggest clones make up roughly 4.8%. Material for sequencing was peripheral blood. Receptor source: a man in his forties or fifties with acute or convalescent COVID-19. The CDR3 runs from the conserved cysteine through the conserved F or W. D genes are given only for firm matches. Clone size, where shown, is once, few, many, or a class for clones that have expanded.

TRBV14	TRBJ1-1	-	-	CASTWGGASTEAFF	TGTGCCAGCACCTGGGGAGGGGCTAGCACTGAAGCTTTCTTT
TRBV19	TRBJ1-1	-	-	CASSQQGNTEAFF	TGTGCCAGTAGCCAACAGGGGAACACTGAAGCTTTCTTT
TRBV28	TRBJ1-1	-	-	CASSLWTLNTEAFF	TGTGCCAGCAGTCTCTGGACATTGAACACTGAAGCTTTCTTT
TRBV6-5	TRBJ1-1	-	-	CASSQNWNTEAFF	TGTGCCAGCAGTCAAAATTGGAACACTGAAGCTTTCTTT
TRBV29-1	TRBJ1-2	-	-	CSVEATRTIYGYTF	TGCAGCGTTGAAGCAACGAGGACTATCTATGGCTACACCTTC
TRBV5-4	TRBJ2-2	-	-	CASSLGTPGTGELFF	TGTGCCAGCAGCTTGGGGACTCCCGGGACCGGGGAGCTGTTTTTT
TRBV6-5	TRBJ1-6	-	-	CASSFKGGSLHF	TGTGCCAGCAGTTTCAAAGGGGGATCCCTCCACTTT
TRBV5-5	TRBJ2-2	-	-	CASKAGANWNTGELFF	TGTGCCAGCAAGGCAGGGGCTAATTGGAACACCGGGGAGCTGTTTTTT
TRBV27	TRBJ1-1	-	-	CASSLSGRGTEAFF	TGTGCCAGCAGTTTATCGGGCAGGGGCACTGAAGCTTTCTTT
TRBV24-1	TRBJ1-2	-	-	CATSDLQGSGYTF	TGTGCCACCAGTGATTTGCAGGGTAGTGGCTACACCTTC
TRBV12-3/TRBV12-4	TRBJ2-7	TRBD1	-	CASSRTGGREQYF	TGTGCCAGCAGTCGGACAGGGGGCCGAGAGCAGTACTTC
TRBV5-6	TRBJ1-6	-	-	CASSFWGGSPLHF	TGTGCCAGCAGCTTCTGGGGAGGTTCACCCCTCCACTTT
TRBV9	TRBJ1-6	TRBD1	-	CASSVVAGGGSPLHF	TGTGCCAGCAGCGTTGTCGCAGGGGGAGGTTCACCCCTCCACTTT
TRBV19	TRBJ1-2	-	-	CASSIDMSTGQYGYTF	TGTGCCAGTAGTATAGATATGAGTACCGGACAGTATGGCTACACCTTC
TRBV10-3	TRBJ1-5	TRBD1	-	CAIRRGQDQPQHF	TGTGCCATCAGGCGAGGACAGGACCAGCCCCAGCATTTT
TRBV3-1/TRBV3-2	TRBJ2-2	TRBD2	-	CASSGRSGVNVANTGELFF	TGTGCCAGCAGCGGACGTAGCGGGGTAAATGTCGCGAACACCGGGGAGCTGTTTTTT
TRBV5-4	TRBJ1-1	-	-	CASSLAFSGGVAEAFF	TGTGCCAGCAGCTTGGCGTTTAGCGGGGGGGTCGCTGAAGCTTTCTTT
TRBV19	TRBJ1-2	TRBD1	-	CASTYSGTGGGNSYGYTF	TGTGCCAGTACCTACTCCGGGACAGGGGGCGGAAACAGCTATGGCTACACCTTC
TRBV5-1	TRBJ2-2	TRBD1	-	CASSPGQGARTGELFF	TGCGCCAGCAGCCCGGGACAGGGGGCGCGGACCGGGGAGCTGTTTTTT
TRBV5-1	TRBJ2-1	TRBD1	-	CASSFMTGSSYNEQFF	TGCGCCAGCAGCTTCATGACAGGGAGCTCCTACAATGAGCAGTTCTTC
TRBV2	TRBJ1-5	-	-	CASSLDRNLNQPQHF	TGTGCCAGCAGTTTAGACAGGAACCTGAATCAGCCCCAGCATTTT
TRBV13	TRBJ2-1	TRBD2	-	CASSSGTSGSYNEQFF	TGTGCCAGCAGCTCCGGGACTAGCGGTTCCTACAATGAGCAGTTCTTC
TRBV19	TRBJ2-4	-	-	CASSKSRAKNIQYF	TGTGCCAGTAGTAAGTCCCGGGCCAAAAACATTCAGTACTTC
TRBV9	TRBJ1-3	TRBD1	few	CASSYRGAGNTIYF	TGTGCCAGCAGCTACAGGGGTGCTGGAAACACCATATATTTT
TRBV11-2	TRBJ1-1	TRBD1	-	CASSFRTGRNTEAFF	TGTGCCAGCAGCTTCAGGACAGGGAGGAACACTGAAGCTTTCTTT
TRBV27	TRBJ2-7	-	-	CASSLIGLALYEQYF	TGTGCCAGCAGTTTGATCGGCCTAGCTCTCTACGAGCAGTACTTC
TRBV3-1/TRBV3-2	TRBJ1-2	-	-	CASSQEAGQVGYTF	TGTGCCAGCAGCCAAGAGGCCGGACAAGTTGGCTACACCTTC
TRBV27	TRBJ1-3	TRBD1	-	CASSQGASGNTIYF	TGTGCCAGTTCACAGGGGGCGTCTGGAAACACCATATATTTT
TRBV4-1	TRBJ2-7	TRBD1	-	CASSQVGQQQYF	TGCGCCAGCAGCCAAGTGGGACAGCAGCAGTACTTC
TRBV19	TRBJ2-3	-	few	CASTRDFSTDTQYF	TGTGCCAGTACCCGGGACTTTAGCACAGATACGCAGTATTTT
TRBV24-1	TRBJ2-2	TRBD2	-	CATSVGSGGPSNTGELFF	TGTGCCACCAGTGTTGGTAGCGGGGGGCCTTCGAACACCGGGGAGCTGTTTTTT
TRBV5-1	TRBJ2-2	TRBD1	-	CASSLDRGLTGELFF	TGCGCCAGCAGCTTGGACAGGGGGCTCACCGGGGAGCTGTTTTTT